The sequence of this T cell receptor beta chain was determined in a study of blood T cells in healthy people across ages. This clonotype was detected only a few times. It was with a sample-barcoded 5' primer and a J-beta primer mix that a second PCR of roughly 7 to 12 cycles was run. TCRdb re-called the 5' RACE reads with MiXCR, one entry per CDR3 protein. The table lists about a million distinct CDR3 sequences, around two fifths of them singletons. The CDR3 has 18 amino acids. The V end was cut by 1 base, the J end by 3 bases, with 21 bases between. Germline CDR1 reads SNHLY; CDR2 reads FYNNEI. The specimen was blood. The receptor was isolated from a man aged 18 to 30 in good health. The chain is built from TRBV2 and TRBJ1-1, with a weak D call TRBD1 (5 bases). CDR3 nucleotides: TGTGCCAGCAGTGAAGGGCTACTAGGGACGGGGAAAGACACTGAAGCTTTCTTT. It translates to CASSEGLLGTGKDTEAFF.